This T cell receptor beta chain originates from a study of OX40 agonist ivuxolimab in advanced cancers. This CDR3 has 17 residues. Between the trimmed V and J ends, which lost 1 base and 5 bases, there was a span of 18 bases. Germline assignment: CDR1 SGHTA and CDR2 FQGNSA. The table came from immunoSEQ multiplex PCR; TCRdb's copy has only in-frame clones and leaves some out. Found here are about 50,000 clones, around 87% of them singletons; the top ten hold less than 2.5%. J is TRBJ1-5 and V is TRBV7-2, with D maybe TRBD1 (6 bases). The sequence came from an adult with an advanced solid tumor such as melanoma, head and neck, liver or kidney cancer. The sequences come from CD4+ or CD8+ T cells sorted from blood, collected in a trial of the OX40 agonist ivuxolimab. The CDR3: CASSLVGGGHHDQPQHF. CDR3 in DNA: TGTGCCAGCAGCTTAGTGGGAGGGGGACACCACGATCAGCCCCAGCATTTT.